A selection of T cell receptor beta chains follows, all from one sample in a study of cytomegalovirus exposure and HLA in healthy donors. The table came from immunoSEQ multiplex PCR; TCRdb's copy has only in-frame clones and leaves some out. The table includes about 160,000 clones, 70% to 80% detected once. The sequencing input was PBMCs. The receptors were gathered from a man in his forties in good health and CMV-seronegative. Each CDR3 is given with its conserved first and last residue. D genes are given only for firm matches. Some rows have no size entry. The others give once, few or many, or a class for an expanded clone.

v_call	j_call	d_call	clone_size	cdr3_aa	cdr3_nt
TRBV28	TRBJ2-5	TRBD1	.	CASSLRTGRGTQYF	TGTGCCAGCAGTTTGCGGACAGGTCGGGGGACCCAGTACTTC
TRBV4-1	TRBJ2-7	.	.	CASSQDQGTAPYEQYF	TGCGCCAGCAGCCAAGATCAGGGGACCGCCCCCTACGAGCAGTACTTC
TRBV29-1	TRBJ2-2	TRBD1	.	CSVEGQGAFPGELFF	TGCAGCGTCGAAGGACAGGGGGCTTTCCCCGGGGAGCTGTTTTTT
TRBV11-2	TRBJ1-4	TRBD1	.	CASSSHQGDEKLFF	TGTGCCAGCAGCTCCCATCAGGGGGACGAAAAACTGTTTTTT
TRBV5-6	TRBJ2-3	TRBD2	few	CASSSLLAGGPPGGQYF	TGTGCCAGCAGCTCTCTACTAGCGGGAGGCCCGCCGGGGGGGCAGTATTTT
TRBV4-3	TRBJ2-4	.	.	CASSQNHSPKNIQYF	TGCGCCAGCAGCCAGAACCACAGCCCCAAAAACATTCAGTACTTC
TRBV6-6	TRBJ2-7	.	once	CASSYVSGAYEQYF	TGTGCCAGCAGTTACGTATCCGGGGCCTACGAGCAGTACTTC
TRBV6-1	TRBJ1-1	.	.	CASSPTPRENTEAFF	TGTGCCAGCAGCCCGACACCCAGGGAGAACACTGAAGCTTTCTTT
TRBV6-6	TRBJ2-1	.	.	CASSYWVLDEQFF	TGTGCCAGCAGTTACTGGGTTCTAGATGAGCAGTTCTTC
TRBV7-9	TRBJ2-7	TRBD2	few	CASQRLAGNRQYF	TGTGCGTCACAGAGACTAGCGGGAAATAGGCAGTACTTC
TRBV5-8	TRBJ2-1	TRBD1	.	CASSRTGDALDNEQFF	TGTGCCAGCAGCAGGACAGGGGACGCTCTCGACAATGAGCAGTTCTTC